This T cell receptor beta chain derives from a study of glioma-infiltrating T cells after dendritic cell vaccination. Study-level information: Autologous tumor lysate-pulsed dendritic cell vaccination was given between about 2002 and 2012. Dendritic cells derived from monocytes and pulsed with autologous tumor lysate formed the vaccine.

Time point denoted: after dendritic cell vaccination, including at tumor progression/relapse. Patients had residual fresh-frozen tumor tissue and more than two years of survival data. Profiling relied on immunoSEQ multiplex PCR, and the TCRdb table lists in-frame clones only, not all of them. The sample carries about 24,000 clones, roughly 90% recorded once. V shed 1 base and J shed 0 bases, with 7 bases lying between them. The V gene's germline CDR1 is LNHDA and CDR2 SQIVND (reference sequence). This CDR3 contains 15 residues. The specimen comprised blood, sampled after dendritic cell vaccination. The V and J genes are TRBV19 and TRBJ1-5; D is unresolved. The receptor's source is a human donor with glioblastoma. The CDR3 is CASSIAWSSNQPQHF. The CDR3 DNA reads TGTGCCAGTAGTATAGCTTGGAGTAGCAATCAGCCCCAGCATTTT.